The rows below give T cell receptor beta chains drawn from one sample of a study of shared clonotypes between healthy human individuals. Only in-frame clones appear in the TCRdb table, and some are missing; sequencing was by immunoSEQ multiplex PCR. The sample carries some 2.4 million clones, roughly 93% recorded once. Sequencing input: naive CD4+ T cells from PBMCs. The receptors here all came from a man between 18 and 35 years old in good health. Some clones in this sample may be carry-over from other donors' samples. CDR3s include the opening cysteine and the closing phenylalanine or tryptophan. Fields, in order: V gene, D gene, J gene, clone size, CDR3 DNA, CDR3 protein. D genes are given only for firm matches. Clone size is shown for a subset of rows, as once, few, many or a class of expanded clone.

>TRBV30|.|TRBJ2-5|.
TGTGCCTGGATTCGGGCCGCGGAGACCCAGTACTTC
CAWIRAAETQYF
>TRBV5-1|TRBD1|TRBJ2-1|.
TGCGCCAGCAGCTTGGAGTGGGGCAAAACAGGGGGGCAGTTCTTC
CASSLEWGKTGGQFF
>TRBV6-1|TRBD1|TRBJ2-3|.
TGTGCCAGCAGTGACAGGGGGCCCACAGATACGCAGTATTTT
CASSDRGPTDTQYF
>TRBV18|TRBD2|TRBJ2-5|.
TGTGCCAGCTCACCACACTGGGGGGGACAAGAGACCCAGTACTTC
CASSPHWGGQETQYF
>TRBV9|.|TRBJ2-5|.
TGTGCCAGCAGGGGATTACCCGGGGAGACCCAGTACTTC
CASRGLPGETQYF
>TRBV7-2|.|TRBJ2-1|.
TGTGCCAGCAGCTTAGTAGCTTCTCGGGGATCCTACAATGAGCAGTTCTTC
CASSLVASRGSYNEQFF
>TRBV28|.|TRBJ2-1|.
TGTGCCAGCAGACATGACACCAACAATGAGCAGTTCTTC
CASRHDTNNEQFF
>TRBV7-9|TRBD1|TRBJ1-1|.
TGTGCCAGCAGCTCGAACAGGGGGGACACTGAAGCTTTCTTT
CASSSNRGDTEAFF
>TRBV5-1|TRBD2|TRBJ2-1|.
TGCGCCAGCAGCCCCAGTTTTTTTGCGGGAGGGGTCAATGAGCAGTTCTTC
CASSPSFFAGGVNEQFF
>TRBV29-1|TRBD1|TRBJ1-4|.
TGCAGCGTTTCCCTGACAGGGGAAAAACTGTTTTTT
CSVSLTGEKLFF
>TRBV6-6|.|TRBJ1-5|once
TGTGCCAGCACTCAATTAGGCCAGCCCCAGCATTTT
CASTQLGQPQHF
>TRBV6-5|.|TRBJ1-1|.
TGTGCCAGCAGGGCCCGGTCGGGGACTGAAGCTTTCTTT
CASRARSGTEAFF
>TRBV27|.|TRBJ2-7|.
TGTGCCAGCAGTTTAGGGGCCGAGCAGTACTTC
CASSLGAEQYF
>TRBV5-1|TRBD1|TRBJ2-5|.
TGCGCCAGCAGCGGGACAGGATCGGAGGAGACCCAGTACTTC
CASSGTGSEETQYF
>TRBV5-1|TRBD1|TRBJ1-1|.
TGCGCCAGCAGCGCGGACAGGGGAAGCACTGAAGCTTTCTTT
CASSADRGSTEAFF
>TRBV6-5|TRBD1|TRBJ1-2|once
TGTGCCAGCAGGACCTCAACCGGGACAGGGGCCAGCTACACCTTC
CASRTSTGTGASYTF
>TRBV10-1|TRBD2|TRBJ2-1|once
TGCGCCAGCAGGTCGGGACTAGCGGGAGGGAACAATGAGCAGTTCTTC
CASRSGLAGGNNEQFF
>TRBV6-5|.|TRBJ1-5|.
TGTGCCAGCGGACAGAGGAGCAATCAGCCCCAGCATTTT
CASGQRSNQPQHF
>TRBV28|.|TRBJ2-4|.
TGTGCCAGCCGTCGTCGGCTCTGGGAGCCTGGGTACTTC
CASRRRLWEPGYF
>TRBV5-6|.|TRBJ1-3|.
TGTGCCAGCAGCTTGAGTACCTCTGGAAACACCATATATTTT
CASSLSTSGNTIYF
>TRBV7-6|.|TRBJ1-5|.
TGTGCCAGCAGCCTGGATTCCGGGCGGCAGCCCCAGCATTTT
CASSLDSGRQPQHF
>TRBV2|TRBD2|TRBJ2-5|once
TGTGCCAGCAGTGAAGGATTAGCGGGAGGCGGGGCGGAGACCCAGTACTTC
CASSEGLAGGGAETQYF
>TRBV7-8|.|TRBJ2-7|.
TGTGCCAGCAGTCAGTCGCGTGGGCCGAGCTCCTACGAGCAGTACTTC
CASSQSRGPSSYEQYF
>TRBV10-3|.|TRBJ2-1|.
TGTGCCATCGCGGAAGAGCAGGGTAAAATGGATGAGCAGTTCTTC
CAIAEEQGKMDEQFF
>TRBV7-3|.|TRBJ2-7|.
TGTGCCAGCAGCTTAAACAGGAACTACGAGCAGTACTTC
CASSLNRNYEQYF
>TRBV30|TRBD2|TRBJ2-3|.
TGTGCCTGGGGACTAGCGGGGACCTACAGCACAGATACGCAGTATTTT
CAWGLAGTYSTDTQYF
>TRBV7-6|TRBD2|TRBJ2-5|.
TGTGCCAGCAGCATGGGGGAGGGGAGAGAGACCCAGTACTTC
CASSMGEGRETQYF
>TRBV5-4|TRBD2|TRBJ2-1|once
TGTGCCAGCAGCGAAGGACTAGCGGGAGGGCCCGTCCGCCAGTTCTTC
CASSEGLAGGPVRQFF
>TRBV10-1|.|TRBJ1-5|.
TGCGCCAGCAGCCAGGGTGATAGCAATCAGCCCCAGCATTTT
CASSQGDSNQPQHF
>TRBV10-3|TRBD2|TRBJ2-3|.
TGTGCCATCACCGCACGGGGACTAGCTATTACTAGCACAGATACGCAGTATTTT
CAITARGLAITSTDTQYF
>TRBV18|TRBD1|TRBJ2-7|once
TGTGCCAGCTCACTCGGGACAGGGGGCGCATACGAGCAGTACTTC
CASSLGTGGAYEQYF
>TRBV28|TRBD1|TRBJ1-3|once
TGTGCCAGCAGGCGACGAGCGGACAGGCCTGGAAACACCATATATTTT
CASRRRADRPGNTIYF
>TRBV6-6|.|TRBJ1-2|.
TGTGCCAGCAGTCGAATAGGGGGAGAGTCGAATTGGGGCTACACCTTC
CASSRIGGESNWGYTF
>TRBV27|.|TRBJ1-2|.
TGTGCCAGCAGTCCCAACGGAAATGGCTACACCTTC
CASSPNGNGYTF
>TRBV18|.|TRBJ2-7|.
TGTGCCAGCTCACCACCTTCGTCCTACGAGCAGTACTTC
CASSPPSSYEQYF
>TRBV28|TRBD1|TRBJ1-5|.
TGTGCCAGCAGTTTATCCGGGACAGGGCCTAATCAGCCCCAGCATTTT
CASSLSGTGPNQPQHF
>TRBV5-6|TRBD2|TRBJ2-7|.
TGTGCCAGCAGCTTGGGACTAGCGTTCTCCTACGAGCAGTACTTC
CASSLGLAFSYEQYF
>TRBV5-1|.|TRBJ1-1|.
TGCGCCAGCAGCATTTCGATGAACACTGAAGCTTTCTTT
CASSISMNTEAFF
>TRBV5-5|TRBD1|TRBJ2-5|.
TGTGCCAGCAGCCTGACAGGGTTACAAGAGACCCAGTACTTC
CASSLTGLQETQYF
>TRBV2|.|TRBJ2-1|.
TGTGCCAGTCGGTCGGGTGCGATCGCCTACAATGAGCAGTTCTTC
CASRSGAIAYNEQFF
>TRBV6-1|TRBD2|TRBJ2-5|.
TGTGCCAGCAGTGAAGGGGGACTAGCGATCCAAGAGACCCAGTACTTC
CASSEGGLAIQETQYF
>TRBV2|TRBD1|TRBJ1-4|.
TGTGCCAGCAGTGGGGCAGGGGGGTCAAATGAAAAACTGTTTTTT
CASSGAGGSNEKLFF
>TRBV30|.|TRBJ1-3|.
TGTGCCTGGAGCAATCCAGACAGCTCTGGAAACACCATATATTTT
CAWSNPDSSGNTIYF
>TRBV18|.|TRBJ1-2|once
TGTGCCAGCTCACCACTCCAGGTCCTTTATGGCTACACCTTC
CASSPLQVLYGYTF
>TRBV28|.|TRBJ1-1|.
TGTGCCACCTATGGGGGGGTGGGGACTGAAGCTTTCTTT
CATYGGVGTEAFF
>TRBV5-4|.|TRBJ2-1|.
TGTGCCAGCAGCTTGAGAACGGGACCATACAATGAGCAGTTCTTC
CASSLRTGPYNEQFF
>TRBV5-4|.|TRBJ2-1|.
TGTGCCAGCAGCTTTGAGACCAGCTCCTACAATGAGCAGTTCTTC
CASSFETSSYNEQFF
>TRBV7-2|.|TRBJ2-5|.
TGTGCCAGCAGCTTAGTTGGGGGCTCGGGCTTACAGACCCAGTACTTC
CASSLVGGSGLQTQYF
>TRBV7-6|.|TRBJ2-1|.
TGTGCCAGCAGCTTAGCGTCCAGTACCAATGAGCAGTTCTTC
CASSLASSTNEQFF
>TRBV15|TRBD2|TRBJ2-7|.
TGTGCCACCAGCCCCGGGACTAGCGTACACTACGAGCAGTACTTC
CATSPGTSVHYEQYF
>TRBV5-1|.|TRBJ2-3|.
TGCGCCAGCAGCTTATACATTGTCCCTCCTACAGATACGCAGTATTTT
CASSLYIVPPTDTQYF
>TRBV27|TRBD2|TRBJ2-2|.
TGTGCCAGCACCCTTTTCGGACTAGAGAACACCGGGGAGCTGTTTTTT
CASTLFGLENTGELFF
>TRBV5-1|TRBD1|TRBJ2-5|.
TGCGCCAGCAGCCCGAGGGACAGAAATACGTACCAAGAGACCCAGTACTTC
CASSPRDRNTYQETQYF
>TRBV9|TRBD2|TRBJ2-5|.
TGTGCCAGCAGCGTAGAGGTAGCGGGAGAGACCCAGTACTTC
CASSVEVAGETQYF
>TRBV5-6|.|TRBJ1-2|.
TGTGCCAGCAGCTTGGCCGATAGGGGTCCTACCTCACGGGGCTATGGCTACACCTTC
CASSLADRGPTSRGYGYTF